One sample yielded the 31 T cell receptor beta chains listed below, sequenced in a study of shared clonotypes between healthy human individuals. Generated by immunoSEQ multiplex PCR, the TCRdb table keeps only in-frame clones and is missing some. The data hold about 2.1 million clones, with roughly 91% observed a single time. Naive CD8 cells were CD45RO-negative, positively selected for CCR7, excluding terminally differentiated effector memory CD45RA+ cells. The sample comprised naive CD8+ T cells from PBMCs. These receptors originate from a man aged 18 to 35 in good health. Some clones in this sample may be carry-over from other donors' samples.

The CDR3 sequence is CASSLDRGSGSYEQYF. As DNA, the CDR3 is TGTGCCAGCAGTCTGGACAGAGGTTCGGGGTCCTACGAGCAGTACTTC. V and J are TRBV27 and TRBJ2-7; TRBD1 is a possible D gene (6 bases). The V end lost 5 bases, the J end lost 1 base, and 18 bases lay between the germline ends. CDR1 MNHEY and CDR2 SMNVEV come from the germline V gene (reference sequence). The CDR3 totals 16 residues.

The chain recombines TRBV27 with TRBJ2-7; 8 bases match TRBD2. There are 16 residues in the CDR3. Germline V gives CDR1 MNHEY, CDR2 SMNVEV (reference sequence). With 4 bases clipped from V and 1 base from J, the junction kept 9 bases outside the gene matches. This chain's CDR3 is CASSSGRGGRSYEQYF. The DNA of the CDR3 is TGTGCCAGCAGTTCCGGACGGGGGGGAAGGTCCTACGAGCAGTACTTC.

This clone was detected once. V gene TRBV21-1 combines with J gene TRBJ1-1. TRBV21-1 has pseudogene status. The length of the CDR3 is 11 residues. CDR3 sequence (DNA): TGTGCCAGCAGGCCTAGTTCTGAAGCTTTCTTT. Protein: CASRPSSEAFF.

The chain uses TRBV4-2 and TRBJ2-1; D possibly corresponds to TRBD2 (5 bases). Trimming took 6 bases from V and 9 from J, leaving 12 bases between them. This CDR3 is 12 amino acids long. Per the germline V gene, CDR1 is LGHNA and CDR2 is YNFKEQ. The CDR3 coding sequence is TGTGCCAGCAGGGAAGGCCGGGGTGAGCAGTTCTTC. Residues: CASREGRGEQFF.

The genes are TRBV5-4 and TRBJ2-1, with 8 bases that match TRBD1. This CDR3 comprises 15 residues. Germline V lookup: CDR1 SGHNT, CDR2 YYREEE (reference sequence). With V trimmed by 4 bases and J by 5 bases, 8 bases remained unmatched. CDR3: CASSIPGQADNEQFF. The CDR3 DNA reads TGTGCCAGCAGCATACCGGGACAGGCGGACAATGAGCAGTTCTTC.

The CDR3 loop reads CASSPVGGPAYEQYF. In DNA, the CDR3 is TGCGCCAGCAGCCCCGTGGGGGGGCCAGCCTACGAGCAGTACTTC. The rearrangement links TRBV5-1 to TRBJ2-7; weak D call: TRBD2 (7 bases). The germline gives CDR1 SGHRS, CDR2 YFSETQ. This CDR3 is 15 amino acids long. Trimming pared 4 bases from V and 2 bases from J, leaving 16 bases between.

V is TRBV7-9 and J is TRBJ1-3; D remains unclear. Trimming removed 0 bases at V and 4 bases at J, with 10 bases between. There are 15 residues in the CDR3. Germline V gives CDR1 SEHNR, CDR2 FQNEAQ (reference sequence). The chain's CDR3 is CASSLAGRRGNTIYF. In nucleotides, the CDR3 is TGTGCCAGCAGCTTAGCGGGCAGGCGAGGAAACACCATATATTTT.

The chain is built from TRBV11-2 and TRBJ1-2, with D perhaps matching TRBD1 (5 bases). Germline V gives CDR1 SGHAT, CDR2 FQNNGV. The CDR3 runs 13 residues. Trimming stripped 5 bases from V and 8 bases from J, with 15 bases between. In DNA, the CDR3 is TGTGCCAGCAGCCCTACAGGATTCGGAGGCTACACCTTC. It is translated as CASSPTGFGGYTF.

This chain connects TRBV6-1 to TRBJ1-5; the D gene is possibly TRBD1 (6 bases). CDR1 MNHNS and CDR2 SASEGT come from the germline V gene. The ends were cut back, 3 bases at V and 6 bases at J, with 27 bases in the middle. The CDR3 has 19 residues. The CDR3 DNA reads TGTGCCAGCAGTGACAGACTTGGCCGCTTCATAGAGGACAGTCAGCCCCAGCATTTT. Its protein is CASSDRLGRFIEDSQPQHF.

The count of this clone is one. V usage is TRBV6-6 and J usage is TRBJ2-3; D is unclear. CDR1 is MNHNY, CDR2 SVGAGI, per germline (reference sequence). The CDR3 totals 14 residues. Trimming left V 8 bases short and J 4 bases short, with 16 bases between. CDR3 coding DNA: TGTGCCAGCTCCGTGCTAGTGGTTCCAGATACGCAGTATTTT. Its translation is CASSVLVVPDTQYF.

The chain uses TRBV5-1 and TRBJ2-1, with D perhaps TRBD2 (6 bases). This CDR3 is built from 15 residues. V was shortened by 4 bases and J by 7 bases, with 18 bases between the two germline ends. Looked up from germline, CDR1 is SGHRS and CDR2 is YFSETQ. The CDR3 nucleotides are TGCGCCAGCAGCGGAGGGAGGAGCCAAGAGAATGAGCAGTTCTTC. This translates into CASSGGRSQENEQFF.

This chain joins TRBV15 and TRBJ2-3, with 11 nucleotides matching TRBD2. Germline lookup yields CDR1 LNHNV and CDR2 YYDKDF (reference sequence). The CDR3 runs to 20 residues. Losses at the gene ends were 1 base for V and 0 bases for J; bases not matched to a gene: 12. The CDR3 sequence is CATSRVRGLAAQKSTDTQYF. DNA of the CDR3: TGTGCCACCAGCAGAGTCAGGGGACTAGCGGCACAAAAAAGCACAGATACGCAGTATTTT.

The CDR3 loop is CASSITGGRTYNEQFF. In DNA form, the CDR3 reads TGTGCCAGTAGTATAACCGGCGGGAGGACCTACAATGAGCAGTTCTTC. The chain uses TRBV19 and TRBJ2-1; 8 positions match TRBD2. The CDR3 runs 16 residues. With V trimmed by 2 bases and J by 2 bases, 5 bases remained unmatched. The germline V gene encodes CDR1 LNHDA and CDR2 SQIVND (reference sequence).

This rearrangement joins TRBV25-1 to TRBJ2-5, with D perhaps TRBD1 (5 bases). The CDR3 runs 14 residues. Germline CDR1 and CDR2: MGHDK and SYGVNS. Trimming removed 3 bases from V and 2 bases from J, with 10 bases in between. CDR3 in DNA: TGTGCCAGCAGTGATGGGGCAGGGCAAGAGACCCAGTACTTC. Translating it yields CASSDGAGQETQYF.

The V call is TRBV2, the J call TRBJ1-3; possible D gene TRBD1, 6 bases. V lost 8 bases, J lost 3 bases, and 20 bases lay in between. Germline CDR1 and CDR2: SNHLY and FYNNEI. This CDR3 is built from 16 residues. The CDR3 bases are TGTGCCAGCCTAGGGGGGGGGTTGATCGGTGGAAACACCATATATTTT. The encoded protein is CASLGGGLIGGNTIYF. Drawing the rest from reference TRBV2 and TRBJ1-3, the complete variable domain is EPEVTQTPSHQVTQMGQEVILRCVPISNHLYFYWYRQILGQKVEFLVSFYNNEISEKSEIFDDQFSVERPDGSNFTLKIRSTKLEDSAMYFCASLGGGLIGGNTIYFGEGSWLTVV.

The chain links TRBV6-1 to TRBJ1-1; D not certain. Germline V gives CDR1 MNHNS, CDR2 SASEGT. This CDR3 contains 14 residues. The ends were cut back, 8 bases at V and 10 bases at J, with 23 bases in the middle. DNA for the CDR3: TGTGCCAGCCCGACAAAAGACATGGACGCGAGAGCTTTCTTT. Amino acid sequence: CASPTKDMDARAFF.

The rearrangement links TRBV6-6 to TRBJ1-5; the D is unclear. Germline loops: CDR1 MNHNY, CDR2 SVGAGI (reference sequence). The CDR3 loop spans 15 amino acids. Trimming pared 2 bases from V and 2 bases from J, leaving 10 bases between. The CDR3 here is CASSYGVMGNQPQHF. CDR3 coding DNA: TGTGCCAGCAGTTACGGGGTGATGGGCAATCAGCCCCAGCATTTT.

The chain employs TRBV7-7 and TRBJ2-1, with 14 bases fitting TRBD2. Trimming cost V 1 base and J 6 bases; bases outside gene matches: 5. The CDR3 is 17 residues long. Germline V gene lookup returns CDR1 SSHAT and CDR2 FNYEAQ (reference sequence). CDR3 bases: TGTGCCAGCAGCTTAGAGCCCGGGACTAGCGGGAGCAATGAGCAGTTCTTC. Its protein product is CASSLEPGTSGSNEQFF. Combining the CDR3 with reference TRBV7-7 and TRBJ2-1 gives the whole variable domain GAGVSQSPRYKVTKRGQDVTLRCDPISSHATLYWYQQALGQGPEFLTYFNYEAQPDKSGLPSDRFSAERPEGSISTLTIQRTEQRDSAMYRCASSLEPGTSGSNEQFFGPGTRLTVL.

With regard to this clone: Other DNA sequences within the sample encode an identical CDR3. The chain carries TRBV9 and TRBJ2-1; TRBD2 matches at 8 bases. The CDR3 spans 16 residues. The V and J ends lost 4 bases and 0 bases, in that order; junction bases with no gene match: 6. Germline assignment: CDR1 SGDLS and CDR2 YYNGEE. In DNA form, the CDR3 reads TGTGCCAGCAGCCCCCCTAGCGGGTTCTCCTACAATGAGCAGTTCTTC. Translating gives CASSPPSGFSYNEQFF.

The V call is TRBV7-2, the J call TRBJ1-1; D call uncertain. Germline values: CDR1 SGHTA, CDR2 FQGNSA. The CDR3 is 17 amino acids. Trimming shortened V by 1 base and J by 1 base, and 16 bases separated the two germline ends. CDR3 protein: CASSLVVRSPENTEAFF. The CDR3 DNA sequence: TGTGCCAGCAGCTTAGTTGTCAGGTCCCCTGAGAACACTGAAGCTTTCTTT.

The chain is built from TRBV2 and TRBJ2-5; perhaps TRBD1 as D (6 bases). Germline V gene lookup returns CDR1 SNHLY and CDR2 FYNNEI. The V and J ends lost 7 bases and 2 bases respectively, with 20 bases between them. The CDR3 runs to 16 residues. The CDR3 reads CASTTPDSFSQETQYF. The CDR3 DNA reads TGTGCCAGCACCACACCGGACAGTTTTTCTCAAGAGACCCAGTACTTC. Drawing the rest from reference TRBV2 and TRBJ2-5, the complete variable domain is EPEVTQTPSHQVTQMGQEVILRCVPISNHLYFYWYRQILGQKVEFLVSFYNNEISEKSEIFDDQFSVERPDGSNFTLKIRSTKLEDSAMYFCASTTPDSFSQETQYFGPGTRLLVL.

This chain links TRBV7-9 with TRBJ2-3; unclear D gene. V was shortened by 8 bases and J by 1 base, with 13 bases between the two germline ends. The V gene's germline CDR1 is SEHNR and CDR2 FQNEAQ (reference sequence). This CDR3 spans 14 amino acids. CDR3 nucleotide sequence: TGTGCCAGCTTTCCCGAAACAGGCACAGATACGCAGTATTTT. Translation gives CASFPETGTDTQYF.

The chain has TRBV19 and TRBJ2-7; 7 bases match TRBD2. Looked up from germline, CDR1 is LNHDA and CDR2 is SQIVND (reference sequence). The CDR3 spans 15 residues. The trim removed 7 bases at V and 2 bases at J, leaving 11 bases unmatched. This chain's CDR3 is CASNEAAGEAYEQYF. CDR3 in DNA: TGTGCCAGTAATGAGGCGGCGGGGGAGGCCTACGAGCAGTACTTC.

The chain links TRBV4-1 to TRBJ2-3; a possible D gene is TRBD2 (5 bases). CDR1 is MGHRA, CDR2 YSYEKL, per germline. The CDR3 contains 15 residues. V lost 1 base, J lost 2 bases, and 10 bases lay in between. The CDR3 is CASSQVAGFTDTQYF. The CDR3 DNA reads TGCGCCAGCAGCCAAGTTGCGGGCTTCACAGATACGCAGTATTTT.

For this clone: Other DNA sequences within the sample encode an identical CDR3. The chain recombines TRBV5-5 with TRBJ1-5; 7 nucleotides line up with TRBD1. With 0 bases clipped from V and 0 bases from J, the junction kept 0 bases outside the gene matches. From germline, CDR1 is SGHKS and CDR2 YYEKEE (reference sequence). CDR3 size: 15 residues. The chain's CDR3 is CASSLGQGSNQPQHF. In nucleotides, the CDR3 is TGTGCCAGCAGCTTGGGACAGGGTAGCAATCAGCCCCAGCATTTT.

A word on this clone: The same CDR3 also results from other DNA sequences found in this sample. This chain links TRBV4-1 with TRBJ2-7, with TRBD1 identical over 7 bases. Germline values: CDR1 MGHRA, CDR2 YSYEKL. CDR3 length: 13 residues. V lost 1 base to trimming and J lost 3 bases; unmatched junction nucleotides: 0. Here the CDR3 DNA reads TGCGCCAGCAGCCAAGGGACAGGCTACGAGCAGTACTTC. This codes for CASSQGTGYEQYF.

Written as DNA, the CDR3 is TGTGCCAGCAGCCCGCCGGGACAGTCCCCCACTGAAGCTTTCTTT. Amino acid sequence: CASSPPGQSPTEAFF. J is TRBJ1-1 and V is TRBV14; the match to TRBD1 covers 7 bases. The CDR3 covers 15 residues. Trimming at V came to 4 bases and at J to 4 bases, leaving 9 bases not matched to a gene. Germline CDR1 reads SGHDN; CDR2 reads FVKESK.

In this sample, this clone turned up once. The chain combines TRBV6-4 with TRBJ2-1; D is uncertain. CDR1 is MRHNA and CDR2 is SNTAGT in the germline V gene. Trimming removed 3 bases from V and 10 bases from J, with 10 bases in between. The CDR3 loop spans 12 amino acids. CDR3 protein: CASSELGGEQFF. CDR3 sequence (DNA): TGTGCCAGCAGTGAGTTGGGTGGAGAGCAGTTCTTC.

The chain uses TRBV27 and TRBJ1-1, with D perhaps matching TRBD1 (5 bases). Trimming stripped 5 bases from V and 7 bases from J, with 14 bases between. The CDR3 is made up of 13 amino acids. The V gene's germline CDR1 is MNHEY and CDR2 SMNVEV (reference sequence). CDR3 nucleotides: TGTGCCAGCAGTACCACCCGTGGGGGTGAAGCTTTCTTT. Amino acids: CASSTTRGGEAFF.

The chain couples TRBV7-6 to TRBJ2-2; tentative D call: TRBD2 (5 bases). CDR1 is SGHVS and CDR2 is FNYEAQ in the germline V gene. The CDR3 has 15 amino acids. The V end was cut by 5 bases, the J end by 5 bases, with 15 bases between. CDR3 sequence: CASSHGGFDTGELFF. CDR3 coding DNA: TGTGCCAGCAGCCACGGCGGGTTCGATACCGGGGAGCTGTTTTTT. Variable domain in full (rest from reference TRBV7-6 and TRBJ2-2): GAGVSQSPRYKVTKRGQDVALRCDPISGHVSLYWYRQALGQGPEFLTYFNYEAQQDKSGLPNDRFSAERPEGSISTLTIQRTEQRDSAMYRCASSHGGFDTGELFFGEGSRLTVL.

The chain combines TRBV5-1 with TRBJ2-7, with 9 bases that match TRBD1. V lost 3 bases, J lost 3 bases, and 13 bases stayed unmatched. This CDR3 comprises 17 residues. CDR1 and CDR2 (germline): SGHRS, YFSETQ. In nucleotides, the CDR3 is TGCGCCAGCAGCTGGACAGGGGCCGTCTCCTATTACTACGAGCAGTACTTC. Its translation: CASSWTGAVSYYYEQYF.